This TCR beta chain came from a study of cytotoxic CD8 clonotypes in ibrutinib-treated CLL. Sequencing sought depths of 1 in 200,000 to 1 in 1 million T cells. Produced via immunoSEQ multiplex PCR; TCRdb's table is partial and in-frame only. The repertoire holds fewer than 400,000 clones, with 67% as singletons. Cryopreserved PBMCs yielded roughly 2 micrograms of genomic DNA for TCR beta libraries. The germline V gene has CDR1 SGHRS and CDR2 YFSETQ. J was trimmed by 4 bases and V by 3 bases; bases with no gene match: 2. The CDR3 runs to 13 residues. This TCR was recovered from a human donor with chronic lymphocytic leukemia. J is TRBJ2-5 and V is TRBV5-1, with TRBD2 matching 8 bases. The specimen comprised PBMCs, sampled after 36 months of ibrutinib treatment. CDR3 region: CASSSGGGETQYF. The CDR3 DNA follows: TGCGCCAGCAGCTCGGGAGGGGGAGAGACCCAGTACTTC.